Below, 27 T cell receptor beta chains from the same sample are listed, as sequenced in a study of T cell clones after liver transplantation. The protocol was immunoSEQ multiplex PCR, while the TCRdb copy is restricted to in-frame clones and leaves out a portion. The sample consists of more than 95,000 clones, roughly 80% of them appearing once. Sample: CD4+ T cells from blood, taken before liver transplant. These receptors were obtained from a human donor who received a liver transplant.

V usage is TRBV18 and J usage is TRBJ1-6; D uncertain. Germline assignment: CDR1 KGHSH and CDR2 LQKENI. Deletions cut 0 bases from V and 0 bases from J, with 6 bases between. There are 16 residues in the CDR3. CDR3 sequence reads: CASSPPQSSYNSPLHF. In nucleotides, the CDR3 is TGTGCCAGCTCACCACCGCAAAGCTCCTATAATTCACCCCTCCACTTT.

J is TRBJ2-2 and V is TRBV10-3; 12 nucleotides align to TRBD2. The trim removed 7 bases at V and 10 bases at J, leaving 7 bases unmatched. The CDR3 runs 14 residues. Per the germline V gene, CDR1 is ENHRY and CDR2 is SYGVKD. The CDR3: CAIKGLAGNEELFF. CDR3 nucleotides: TGTGCCATCAAAGGACTAGCGGGAAACGAGGAGCTGTTTTTT.

In this sample, this clone turned up once. The genes are TRBV4-3 and TRBJ2-3, with 10 bases fitting TRBD2. The CDR3 has 17 residues. Germline V gene data show CDR1 as LGHNA and CDR2 as YSLEER. With 5 bases clipped from V and 5 bases from J, the junction kept 13 bases outside the gene matches. CDR3 DNA sequence: TGCGCCAGCAGCTCACTCCCCCTAGCGGGGGAAGGAGATACGCAGTATTTT. Protein sequence: CASSSLPLAGEGDTQYF.

This clone occurred once. The chain links TRBV5-6 to TRBJ2-4; D is ambiguous. The CDR3 loop spans 13 amino acids. V lost 0 bases to trimming and J lost 6 bases, with 7 bases between them. CDR1 is SGHDT, CDR2 YYEEEE, per germline. The CDR3 DNA sequence: TGTGCCAGCAGCTTGGCAAGGAGAAACATTCAGTACTTC. Amino acids: CASSLARRNIQYF.

The chain couples TRBV6-5 to TRBJ2-6; no definite D call. CDR3 length: 15 residues. Trimming pared 5 bases from V and 2 bases from J, leaving 10 bases between. Germline CDR1 reads MNHEY; CDR2 reads SVGAGI. CDR3 bases: TGTGCCAGCAGTAGTCGGGTGGCTGGGGCCAACGTCCTGACTTTC. This codes for CASSSRVAGANVLTF.

This clone was seen just once. The junction differs from germline at one of its ends, possibly a read error. The chain combines TRBV10-3 with TRBJ1-2, with unresolved D. This CDR3 is 13 amino acids long. Germline loops: CDR1 ENHRY, CDR2 SYGVKD. The DNA of the CDR3 is TGTGCCATCAGTGAGTCGAACAGCTATGACTACACCTTC. It specifies CAISESNSYDYTF.

This chain links TRBV5-4 with TRBJ2-7; 7 bases line up with TRBD2. Germline assignment: CDR1 SGHNT and CDR2 YYREEE (reference sequence). Losses at the gene ends were 5 bases for V and 6 bases for J; bases not matched to a gene: 5. This CDR3 has 12 amino acids. DNA for the CDR3: TGTGCCAGCAGTTCGGGACTAAGCGAGCAGTACTTC. The encoded protein is CASSSGLSEQYF.

This rearrangement joins TRBV9 to TRBJ1-6; D not certain. The CDR3 has 17 residues. The V end lost 3 bases, the J end lost 8 bases, and 21 bases lay between the germline ends. CDR1 SGDLS and CDR2 YYNGEE come from the germline V gene. The chain's CDR3 is CASSEVGSTRWDSPLHF. Written as DNA, the CDR3 is TGTGCCAGCAGCGAGGTCGGCAGCACTCGGTGGGATTCACCCCTCCACTTT.

This clone was found once. The V call is TRBV28, the J call TRBJ2-3; D remains unclear. Germline CDR1 MDHEN, CDR2 SYDVKM. V dropped 4 bases and J dropped 7 bases, with 12 bases sitting between them. This CDR3 comprises 13 residues. The CDR3 coding sequence is TGTGCCAGCAGTTCACACTCTGGAAATACGCAGTATTTT. It is translated as CASSSHSGNTQYF.

This clone was counted a single time. V is TRBV5-6 and J is TRBJ1-2, with TRBD1 matching 8 bases. The J segment lost 4 bases and the V segment lost 0 bases, leaving 5 bases of the junction unmatched. Germline V gene data show CDR1 as SGHDT and CDR2 as YYEEEE. The CDR3 contains 15 residues. The CDR3 DNA follows: TGTGCCAGCAGCTTGGGGACAGGGCTTGGCTATGGCTACACCTTC. This encodes CASSLGTGLGYGYTF.

This chain uses TRBV2 with TRBJ2-2; a possible D gene is TRBD2 (6 bases). The V end lost 10 bases, the J end lost 5 bases, and 17 bases lay between the germline ends. Germline V gene data show CDR1 as SNHLY and CDR2 as FYNNEI. The CDR3 length is 14 residues. The CDR3 bases are TGTGCCAACAAACTTGATGGGGGGACCGGGGAGCTGTTTTTT. This translates into CANKLDGGTGELFF.

This sequence joins TRBV7-3 and TRBJ2-1; 9 bases map to TRBD2. The CDR3 sequence is 17 residues long. The germline gives CDR1 SGHTA, CDR2 FQGTGA. V shed 5 bases and J 5 bases; nucleotides not matched to a gene: 13. The DNA for the CDR3 is TGTGCCAGCAGCCCCGGCCCCGCCGGCGGGAGGGACAATGAGCAGTTCTTC. Translating it yields CASSPGPAGGRDNEQFF.

The chain carries TRBV7-8 and TRBJ2-5; 7 bases map to TRBD1. The CDR3 is 14 amino acids. Germline V lookup: CDR1 SGHVS, CDR2 FQNEAQ. V shed 1 base and J 7 bases; nucleotides not matched to a gene: 6. CDR3 amino acids: CASSLGQGSGTQYF. CDR3 nucleotide sequence: TGTGCCAGCAGCTTAGGACAGGGAAGCGGGACCCAGTACTTC.

This clone was detected once. V is TRBV7-3 and J is TRBJ2-3, with 12 bases matching TRBD1. The CDR3 sequence is 17 residues long. Germline CDR1 SGHTA, CDR2 FQGTGA. Trimming at V came to 5 bases and at J to 1 base, leaving 7 bases not matched to a gene. The chain's CDR3 is CASSHGTGGRGTDTQYF. The CDR3 DNA reads as TGTGCCAGCAGCCACGGGACAGGGGGCCGGGGCACAGATACGCAGTATTTT.

The rearrangement links TRBV2 to TRBJ2-2; D gene uncertain. Germline V gives CDR1 SNHLY, CDR2 FYNNEI. The CDR3 is made up of 15 amino acids. With 4 bases removed from V and 1 base from J, the gap between germline ends came to 10 bases. This chain's CDR3 is CASSAFKGNTGELFF. For the CDR3, the DNA is TGTGCCAGCAGTGCATTTAAGGGGAACACCGGGGAGCTGTTTTTT. The full variable domain, with the rest looked up from reference TRBV2 and TRBJ2-2, is EPEVTQTPSHQVTQMGQEVILRCVPISNHLYFYWYRQILGQKVEFLVSFYNNEISEKSEIFDDQFSVERPDGSNFTLKIRSTKLEDSAMYFCASSAFKGNTGELFFGEGSRLTVL.

The genes are TRBV28 and TRBJ1-5, with D tentatively TRBD1 (5 bases). Trimming took 1 base from V and 2 from J, leaving 9 bases between them. Per the germline V gene, CDR1 is MDHEN and CDR2 is SYDVKM. The CDR3 covers 15 residues. The CDR3 nucleotides are TGTGCCAGCAGTTTATACGACAGTCGCAATCAGCCCCAGCATTTT. Translated, it gives CASSLYDSRNQPQHF.

The genes are TRBV14 and TRBJ1-3; 8 bases fit TRBD1. The CDR3 has 16 amino acids. V shed 2 bases, J shed 0 bases, and the junction held 3 bases outside the gene matches. The germline CDR1 and CDR2 sequences are SGHDN and FVKESK. DNA of the CDR3: TGTGCCAGCAGCCAACGGACAGGGTTCTCTGGAAACACCATATATTTT. Translating it yields CASSQRTGFSGNTIYF.

This chain uses TRBV6-1 with TRBJ2-2; the D gene is possibly TRBD1 (5 bases). Germline V CDR1 and CDR2: MNHNS, SASEGT. The CDR3 covers 14 residues. Trimming cost V 2 bases and J 5 bases, with 9 bases left between them. CDR3: CASSEFRGTGELFF. The CDR3 coding sequence is TGTGCCAGCAGTGAATTTAGGGGTACCGGGGAGCTGTTTTTT.

The chain employs TRBV19 and TRBJ2-1; the D call may be TRBD1 or TRBD2 (5 bases each). Trimming pared 3 bases from V and 0 bases from J, leaving 21 bases between. The CDR3 length is 19 residues. The V gene's germline CDR1 is LNHDA and CDR2 SQIVND (reference sequence). The CDR3, as DNA: TGTGCCAGTAGTATCGGACGGGGCCGATCTTCAGGCTCCTACAATGAGCAGTTCTTC. Protein sequence: CASSIGRGRSSGSYNEQFF.

The sample holds one count of this clone. The V and J genes are TRBV7-6 and TRBJ2-7; D possibly corresponds to TRBD1 (6 bases). The CDR3 is 12 amino acids. V lost 8 bases to trimming and J lost 2 bases, with 10 bases between them. Per the germline V gene, CDR1 is SGHVS and CDR2 is FNYEAQ. The CDR3 coding sequence is TGTGCCAGCCAGGCAGGGGCCTACGAGCAGTACTTC. This translates into CASQAGAYEQYF.

The chain couples TRBV7-7 to TRBJ2-3, with 7 bases identical to TRBD1. V shed 3 bases, J shed 5 bases, and the junction held 5 bases outside the gene matches. This CDR3 region has 14 residues. CDR1 and CDR2 (germline): SSHAT, FNYEAQ (reference sequence). In DNA, the CDR3 is TGTGCCAGCAGCTTGGACAGGCACCAAGATACGCAGTATTTT. Translating gives CASSLDRHQDTQYF.

The V and J genes are TRBV30 and TRBJ2-3; 8 bases are shared with TRBD2. Germline-derived CDR1 and CDR2 are GTSNPN and SVGIG (reference sequence). V was clipped by 5 bases and J by 4 bases; unmatched bases: 17. The CDR3 is made up of 17 amino acids. The CDR3 DNA reads TGTGCCTGGGGTGCCGTGACTAGCGCTCTGGTGGCAGATACGCAGTATTTT. Protein: CAWGAVTSALVADTQYF.

CDR3 coding DNA: TGTGCCAGCACTGACAGGGGGCGGGTGGCCCAGTACTTC. Protein product: CASTDRGRVAQYF. The genes are TRBV2 and TRBJ2-5; 10 positions match TRBD1. The length of the CDR3 is 13 residues. V trimming: 7 bases; J trimming: 9 bases; junction bases outside the gene matches: 8. Germline V CDR1 and CDR2: SNHLY, FYNNEI.

The chain uses TRBV5-1 and TRBJ1-2, with TRBD1 matching 8 bases. CDR3 size: 13 residues. V lost 6 bases to trimming and J lost 6 bases; unmatched junction nucleotides: 7. Germline V lookup: CDR1 SGHRS, CDR2 YFSETQ. The CDR3 sequence is CASTPGQGNGYTF. CDR3 sequence (DNA): TGCGCCAGCACCCCCGGACAGGGTAATGGCTACACCTTC.

The V gene is TRBV15, the J gene TRBJ2-1; 8 bases are shared with TRBD2. The CDR3 runs 16 residues. Germline CDR1 reads LNHNV; CDR2 reads YYDKDF (reference sequence). The V segment lost 0 bases and the J segment 1 base; nucleotides outside the gene matches: 2. CDR3 sequence (DNA): TGTGCCACCAGCAGAGACGGCGGGAGGTCCTACAATGAGCAGTTCTTC. Translation: CATSRDGGRSYNEQFF.

This chain joins TRBV6-6 and TRBJ2-7; no clear D gene. The CDR3 has 11 amino acids. The germline V gene encodes CDR1 MNHNY and CDR2 SVGAGI (reference sequence). Trimming shortened V by 2 bases and J by 5 bases, and 4 bases separated the two germline ends. The CDR3 sequence is CASSYGHEQYF. In nucleotides, the CDR3 is TGTGCCAGCAGTTACGGCCACGAGCAGTACTTC.

The V and J genes are TRBV11-3 and TRBJ2-1; 14 positions agree with TRBD2. The CDR3 length is 14 residues. V dropped 9 bases and J dropped 8; count of bases not matched to a gene: 6. Germline lookup yields CDR1 SGHNT and CDR2 YENEEA. CDR3 nucleotides: TGTGCCAGTGGGACTAGCGGGAGAATCCATGAGCAGTTCTTC. This gives the protein CASGTSGRIHEQFF.